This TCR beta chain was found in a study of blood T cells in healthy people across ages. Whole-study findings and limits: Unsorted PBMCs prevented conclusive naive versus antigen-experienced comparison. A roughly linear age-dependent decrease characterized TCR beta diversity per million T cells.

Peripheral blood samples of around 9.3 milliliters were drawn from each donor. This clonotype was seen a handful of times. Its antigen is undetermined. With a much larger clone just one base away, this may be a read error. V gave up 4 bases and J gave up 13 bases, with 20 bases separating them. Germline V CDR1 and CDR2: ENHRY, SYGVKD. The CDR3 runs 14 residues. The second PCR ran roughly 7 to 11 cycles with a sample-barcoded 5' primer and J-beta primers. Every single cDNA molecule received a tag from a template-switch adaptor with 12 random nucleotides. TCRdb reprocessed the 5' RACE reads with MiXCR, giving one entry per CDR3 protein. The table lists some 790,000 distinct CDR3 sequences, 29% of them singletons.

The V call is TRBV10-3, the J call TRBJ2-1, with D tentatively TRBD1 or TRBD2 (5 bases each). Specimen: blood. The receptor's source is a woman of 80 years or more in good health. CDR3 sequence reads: CAISATGREETQFF. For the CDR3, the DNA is TGTGCCATCAGTGCTACGGGGCGAGAAGAGACCCAGTTCTTC.